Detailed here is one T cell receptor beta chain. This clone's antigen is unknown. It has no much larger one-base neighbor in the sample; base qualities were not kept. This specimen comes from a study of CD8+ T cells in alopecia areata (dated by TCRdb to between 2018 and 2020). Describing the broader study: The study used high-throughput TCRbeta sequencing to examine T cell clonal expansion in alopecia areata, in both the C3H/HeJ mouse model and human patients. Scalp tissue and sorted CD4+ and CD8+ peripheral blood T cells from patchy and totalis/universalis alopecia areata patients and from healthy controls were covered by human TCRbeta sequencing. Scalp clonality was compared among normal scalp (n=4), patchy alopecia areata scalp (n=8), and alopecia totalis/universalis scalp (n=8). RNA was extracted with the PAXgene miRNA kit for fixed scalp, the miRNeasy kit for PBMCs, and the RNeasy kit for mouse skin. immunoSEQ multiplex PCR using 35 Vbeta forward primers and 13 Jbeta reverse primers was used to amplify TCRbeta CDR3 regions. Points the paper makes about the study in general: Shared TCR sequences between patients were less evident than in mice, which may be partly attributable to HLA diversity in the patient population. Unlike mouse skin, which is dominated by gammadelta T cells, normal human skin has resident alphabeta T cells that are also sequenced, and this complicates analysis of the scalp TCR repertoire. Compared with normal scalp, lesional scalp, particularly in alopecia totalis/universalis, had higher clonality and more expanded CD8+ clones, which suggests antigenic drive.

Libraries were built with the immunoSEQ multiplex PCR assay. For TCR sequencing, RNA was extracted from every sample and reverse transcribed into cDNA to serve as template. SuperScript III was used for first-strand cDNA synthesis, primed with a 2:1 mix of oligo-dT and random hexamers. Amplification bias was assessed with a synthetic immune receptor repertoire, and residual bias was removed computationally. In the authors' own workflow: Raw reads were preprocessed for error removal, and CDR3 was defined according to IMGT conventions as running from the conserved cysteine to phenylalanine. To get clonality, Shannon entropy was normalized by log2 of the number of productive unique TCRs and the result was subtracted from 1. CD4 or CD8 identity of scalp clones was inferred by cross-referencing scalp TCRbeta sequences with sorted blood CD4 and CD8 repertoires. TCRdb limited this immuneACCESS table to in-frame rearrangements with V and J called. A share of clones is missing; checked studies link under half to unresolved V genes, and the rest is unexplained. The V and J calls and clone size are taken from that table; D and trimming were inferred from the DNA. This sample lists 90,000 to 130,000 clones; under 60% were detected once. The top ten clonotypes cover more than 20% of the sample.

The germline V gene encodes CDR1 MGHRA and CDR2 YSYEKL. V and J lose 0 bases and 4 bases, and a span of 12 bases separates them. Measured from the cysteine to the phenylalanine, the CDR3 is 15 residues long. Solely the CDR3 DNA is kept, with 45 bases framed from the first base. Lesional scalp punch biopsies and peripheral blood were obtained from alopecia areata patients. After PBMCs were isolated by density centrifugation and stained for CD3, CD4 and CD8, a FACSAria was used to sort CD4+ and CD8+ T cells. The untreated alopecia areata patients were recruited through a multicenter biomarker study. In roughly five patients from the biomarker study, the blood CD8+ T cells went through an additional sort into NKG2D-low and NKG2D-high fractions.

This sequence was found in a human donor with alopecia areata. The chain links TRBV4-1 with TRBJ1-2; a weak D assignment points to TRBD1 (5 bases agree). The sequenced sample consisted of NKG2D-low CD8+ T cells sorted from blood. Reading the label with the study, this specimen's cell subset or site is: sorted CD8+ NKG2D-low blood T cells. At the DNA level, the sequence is TGCGCCAGCAGCCAAGAACTTGCAGGGAGCTATGGCTACACCTTC. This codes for CASSQELAGSYGYTF.